This T cell receptor (beta chain) was retrieved from a study of beta chain features in type 1 diabetes. Every isolated RNA sample was fully reverse transcribed, so sequencing captured expressed TCRB transcripts. Profiled with immunoSEQ multiplex PCR; TCRdb holds only in-frame clones, not every one. The sample holds over 100,000 clones, about 15% seen once. Germline loops: CDR1 SEHNR, CDR2 FQNEAQ (reference sequence). The V and J ends lost 2 bases and 2 bases respectively, with 9 bases between them. This CDR3 spans 14 amino acids. Notes on the study in general: When VDJ junctions were examined, type 1 diabetes patients showed fewer insertions and more deletions. Across all four CD4+ subsets, people with type 1 diabetes showed modestly shorter TCRB CDR3s. Researchers could not determine here whether HLA type influences TCRB rearrangement.

Notes on this clone: The antigen is unknown.

The sample taken for sequencing was central memory CD4+ T cells from blood. The sequence was obtained from a man aged 25-45 years with type 1 diabetes. This chain uses TRBV7-9 with TRBJ1-2, with no clear D. CDR3 coding DNA: TGTGCCAGCAGCTTACTGCAGGCAAACTATGGCTACACCTTC. Residues: CASSLLQANYGYTF.